A selection of T cell receptor beta chains follows, all from one sample in a study of regulatory T cells in long-lasting Graves disease. TCRdb ran MiXCR on the multiplex PCR reads and lists one entry per CDR3 protein. This table has around 300,000 distinct CDR3 sequences, 20% to 25% appearing once. This specimen was peripheral blood mononuclear cells (PBMCs), taken when the disease was refractory, from a patient treated with antithyroid drugs. The receptors shown here come from a female donor with Graves disease. The CDR3 runs from the conserved cysteine through the conserved F or W. Fields, in order: J gene, clone size, V gene, D gene, CDR3 DNA, CDR3 protein. D genes are given only for firm matches. Clone size is stated in some rows and not others, as once, few, many or a class when expanded.

>TRBJ1-1|NA|TRBV6-1|NA
TGTGCCAGCAGTGGCTCAGCCGGGAACACTGAAGCTTTCTTT
CASSGSAGNTEAFF
>TRBJ2-2|NA|TRBV7-9|TRBD2
TGTGCCAGCAGTACGACTAGCCAGAACACCGGGGAGCTGTTTTTT
CASSTTSQNTGELFF
>TRBJ2-6|many|TRBV20-1|NA
TGCAGTGCTAGAGAGGTGAACTCTGGGGCCAACGTCCTGACTTTC
CSAREVNSGANVLTF
>TRBJ2-6|few|TRBV4-1|NA
TGCGCCAGCAGCCAACGAGCAGGCCGCTACTCTGGGGCCAACGTCCTGACTTTC
CASSQRAGRYSGANVLTF
>TRBJ2-5|many|TRBV6-1|NA
TGTGCCAGCAGTGAAGCGGCGGAGACCCAGTACTTC
CASSEAAETQYF
>TRBJ1-1|many|TRBV5-1|NA
TGCGCCAGCAGCTTGGTTCCGAGGGCGAGAGTCGAAGAAGCTTTCTTT
CASSLVPRARVEEAFF
>TRBJ2-1|NA|TRBV28|NA
TGTGCCAGCAGTTTGCTCCCGGGACAGGAGACTTTTCAGGCGGGAGACCTGACCGACAATGAGCAGTTCTTC
CASSLLPGQETFQAGDLTDNEQFF
>TRBJ1-1|NA|TRBV3-1|NA
TGTGCCAGCAGCCAAGTAGGCCGGACTGAAGCTTTCTTT
CASSQVGRTEAFF
>TRBJ2-2|few|TRBV7-2|NA
TGTGCCAGCGGGGACTTCAACACCGGGGAGCTGTTTTTT
CASGDFNTGELFF
>TRBJ2-7|NA|TRBV18|NA
TGTGCCAGCTCACCAGACAGCACCTACGAGCAGTACTTC
CASSPDSTYEQYF
>TRBJ2-5|NA|TRBV4-2|TRBD2
TGTGCCAGCAGCCACCGACTAGCGGGAGGAGAGACCCAGTACTTC
CASSHRLAGGETQYF
>TRBJ2-2|many|TRBV6-2/TRBV6-3|NA
TGTGCCAGCAGTTACTCGACGAACACCGGGGAGCTGTTTTTT
CASSYSTNTGELFF
>TRBJ2-5|NA|TRBV15|NA
TGTGCCACCAGCAGAGTGCGGAGGATGGGGGAGACCCAGTACTTC
CATSRVRRMGETQYF
>TRBJ2-6|many|TRBV3-1|NA
TGTGCCAGCAGCCAACATTTTGGGGCCAACGTCCTGACTTTC
CASSQHFGANVLTF
>TRBJ2-7|many|TRBV12-3/TRBV12-4|NA
TGTGCCAGCAGTTTAGCGAGGGGTCGCGAGCAGTACTTC
CASSLARGREQYF
>TRBJ1-2|NA|TRBV20-1|NA
TGCAGTGCTAGAGAGGACATCGACTATGGCTACACCTTC
CSAREDIDYGYTF
>TRBJ2-2|NA|TRBV10-1|TRBD1
TGCGCCAGCTCGACAGGGGATGCCGGGGAGCTGTTTTTT
CASSTGDAGELFF
>TRBJ1-1|many|TRBV28|NA
TGTGCCAGCCAATCTAACCGGGCAGGGGCAAGGACTGAAGCTTTCTTT
CASQSNRAGARTEAFF
>TRBJ1-6|many|TRBV28|TRBD1
TGTGCCAGCAGTTTGCCGGGACAGCGGGCTAATTCACCCCTCCACTTT
CASSLPGQRANSPLHF
>TRBJ2-7|few|TRBV6-5|TRBD1
TGTGCCAGCAGTTACCGGGACAGAATCTCCTACGAGCAGTACTTC
CASSYRDRISYEQYF